Listed below are T cell receptor beta chains from one sample, sequenced in a study of cytomegalovirus exposure and HLA in healthy donors. Method: immunoSEQ multiplex PCR; TCRdb's copy keeps in-frame clones and lacks some. The sample table sets out about 200,000 clones. Sequenced: PBMCs. The receptors here all came from a man aged 25-45 years in good health and CMV-seronegative. Each CDR3 is given without its conserved first and last residue.

J: TRBJ2-3
V: TRBV10-3
CDR3: AISVLAGDIDTQY

J: TRBJ1-2
V: TRBV27
CDR3: ASSLSTGISGYT

J: TRBJ1-5
V: TRBV6-1
CDR3: ASSELGTSNQPQH

J: TRBJ2-7
V: TRBV28
CDR3: ASSLQGGPYEQY

J: TRBJ2-1
V: TRBV6-4
CDR3: ASSELAGSSYNEQF

J: TRBJ2-7
V: TRBV2
CDR3: ASSERQISYEQY

J: TRBJ1-1
V: TRBV14
CDR3: ASSHQGAEAF

J: TRBJ1-6
V: TRBV10-3
CDR3: AISEPGTGGSPLH

J: TRBJ2-2
V: TRBV27
CDR3: ASKARGELF

J: TRBJ1-4
V: TRBV28
CDR3: ATLGGEEKLF

J: TRBJ1-5
V: TRBV18
CDR3: ASSPVGQGNNQPQH